These T cell receptor beta chains were read from a single sample in a study of cytomegalovirus exposure and HLA in healthy donors. The protocol was immunoSEQ multiplex PCR, while the TCRdb copy is restricted to in-frame clones and leaves out a portion. Here the sample spans about 100,000 clones, roughly 82% being singletons. The sequenced material came from PBMCs. These receptors were collected from a man aged 50 to 60 in good health and CMV-seronegative. CDR3s include the opening cysteine and the closing phenylalanine or tryptophan. The D gene is left open where the match is weak. A row's size may be missing; if present it is once, few, many or a size class.

>-|TRBD1|TRBJ1-5|TRBV7-8
TGTGCCAGCAGCAATCGACAGGGTGACGATCAGCCCCAGCATTTT
CASSNRQGDDQPQHF
>-|-|TRBJ1-5|TRBV6-4
TGTGCCAGCAGTGCCCTACATCAGCCCCAGCATTTT
CASSALHQPQHF
>-|-|TRBJ1-5|TRBV7-2
TGTGCCAGCAGCTTACAGGTAAATCAGCCCCAGCATTTT
CASSLQVNQPQHF
>-|-|TRBJ2-3|TRBV21-1
TGTGCCAGCCCCCCCGGACTAGCGGGAGTCAGAGTTTCGCAGTATTTT
CASPPGLAGVRVSQYF
>-|-|TRBJ1-2|TRBV27
TGTGCCAGCAGTCCAGGGACATTCGCCTATGGCTACACCTTC
CASSPGTFAYGYTF
>-|TRBD1|TRBJ1-5|TRBV19
TGTGTCACAGAGGGGGCAGGGAATCAGCCCCAGCATTTT
CVTEGAGNQPQHF
>-|-|TRBJ2-7|TRBV5-6
TGTGCCAGCAGCGCAGGGACCTACGAGCAGTACTTC
CASSAGTYEQYF
>-|-|TRBJ1-2|TRBV6-5
TGTGCCAGCAGTCTAGATTACTGGCTACACACCTTC
CASSLDYWLHTF
>-|-|TRBJ2-1|TRBV7-9
TGTGCCAGCAGCTTATTACAGGACAATGAGCAGTTCTTC
CASSLLQDNEQFF
>few|TRBD1|TRBJ1-1|TRBV27
TGTGCCAGCAGTTTAACAGGGGGCACTGAAGCTTTCTTT
CASSLTGGTEAFF
>few|-|TRBJ2-1|TRBV2
TGTGCCAGCAGTGACGGCAGGTACAATGAGCAGTTCTTC
CASSDGRYNEQFF
>-|-|TRBJ1-5|TRBV19
TGTGCCAGTAGTGTTATATGGGACAACAATCAGCCCCAGCATTTT
CASSVIWDNNQPQHF
>-|-|TRBJ2-2|TRBV6-6
TGTGCCAGCCTATCTAGCATGGCCGGGGAGCTGTTTTTT
CASLSSMAGELFF
>-|-|TRBJ1-5|TRBV28
TGTGCCAGCGAGACAGGCGGGTATCAGCCCCAGCATTTT
CASETGGYQPQHF
>-|TRBD2|TRBJ2-5|TRBV7-2
TGTGCCAGCAGCTTCGATAGTAGGACTAGCGGGGGGGCTAAGACCCAGTACTTC
CASSFDSRTSGGAKTQYF
>-|TRBD1|TRBJ1-3|TRBV5-6
TGTGCCAGCAGTTTGGGGCAGGGGGCGATCATATATTTT
CASSLGQGAIIYF
>-|-|TRBJ2-6|TRBV4-2
TGTGCCAGCAGCCAAGATAGGGGGACCTCTGGGGCCAACGTCCTGACTTTC
CASSQDRGTSGANVLTF
>-|-|TRBJ2-1|TRBV9
TGTGCCAGCAGCGTAGACGAGATAAATGAGCAGTTCTTC
CASSVDEINEQFF
>once|-|TRBJ2-7|TRBV9
TGTGCCAGCAGCGTTAGAGGCCGGGACGAGCAGTACTTC
CASSVRGRDEQYF
>-|-|TRBJ2-1|TRBV5-6
TGTGCCAGCAGCTTCTCGCCCCGGGGAGATGAGCAGTTCTTC
CASSFSPRGDEQFF
>-|-|TRBJ2-1|TRBV7-7
TGTGCCAGCAGCCGAAGCGGGTTACGGGACAATGAGCAGTTCTTC
CASSRSGLRDNEQFF
>-|-|TRBJ2-5|TRBV4-1
TGCGCCAGCAGCCAAGATGTCGCCCTGAGTTTTCAGTACTTC
CASSQDVALSFQYF
>-|-|TRBJ2-3|TRBV7-9
TGTGCCAGCTCTCCGGGAAAATCCACAGATACGCAGTATTTT
CASSPGKSTDTQYF
>-|-|TRBJ1-6|TRBV2
TGTGCCAGCCTCGTCACAAGCTCCTATAATTCACCCCTCCACTTT
CASLVTSSYNSPLHF
>once|-|TRBJ1-1|TRBV4-2
TGTGCCAGCACCTCGGCAGGGCAAACTGAAGCTTTCTTT
CASTSAGQTEAFF
>-|-|TRBJ2-4|TRBV19
TGTGCCAGTAGTATCCCCCCCGGGTTGCGGAGCATTCAGTACTTC
CASSIPPGLRSIQYF
>-|-|TRBJ1-1|TRBV6-1
TGTGCCAGCAGTGAAGAGGTCCCCCAGGGAGCTTTCTTT
CASSEEVPQGAFF
>few|-|TRBJ2-1|TRBV14
TGTGCCAGCAGCCAAGATAGCATTAGGAGGGGGTTCTTC
CASSQDSIRRGFF
>-|TRBD1|TRBJ2-2|TRBV29-1
TGCAGCGTAGAACTGACAGGGGGCGGGGAGCTGTTTTTT
CSVELTGGGELFF
>-|-|TRBJ2-6|TRBV5-6
TGTGCCAGCAGCTTGGGGGTGGGCCGCTCTGGGGCCAACGTCCTGACTTTC
CASSLGVGRSGANVLTF
>-|-|TRBJ2-2|TRBV18
TGTGCCAGCTCACCCTTGGGGCGCGGCACCGGGGAGCTGTTTTTT
CASSPLGRGTGELFF
>-|-|TRBJ1-3|TRBV5-4
TGTGCCAGCAGCTTACCCACTAATATCCCAATATTT
CASSLPTNIPIF
>-|-|TRBJ1-5|TRBV7-6
TGTGCCAGCAGCCACGGACAGAACCAGCCCCAGCATTTT
CASSHGQNQPQHF
>-|-|TRBJ1-4|TRBV19
TGTGCCAGTAGTAGCGTAAGGGGCGGAGAAAAACTGTTTTTT
CASSSVRGGEKLFF
>once|-|TRBJ2-2|TRBV6-5
TGTGCCAGCTCGGGGAACACCGGGGAGCTGTTTTTT
CASSGNTGELFF
>-|-|TRBJ2-7|TRBV7-9
TGTGCCAGCAGCTTAGGTGGGGGCGCCTACGAGCAGTACTTC
CASSLGGGAYEQYF
>-|TRBD1|TRBJ1-6|TRBV6-5
TGTGCCAGCAGTCGACAGGGTAGAGATTCACCCCTCCACTTT
CASSRQGRDSPLHF
>-|-|TRBJ2-1|TRBV2
TGTGCCAGCAGGTTCAGGGTAAACAATGAGCAGTTCTTC
CASRFRVNNEQFF
>-|-|TRBJ2-5|TRBV19
TGTGCCAGTGCTGGGGGGGGGCGCGTCGAGACCCAGTACTTC
CASAGGGRVETQYF
>-|-|TRBJ1-2|TRBV18
TGTGCCAGCTCACTCACGGAGATCGAGATAGGCTACACCTTC
CASSLTEIEIGYTF
>-|-|TRBJ1-1|TRBV18
TGTGCCAGCTCACCGGGGCAGGCAACTGAAGCTTTCTTT
CASSPGQATEAFF
>-|TRBD1|TRBJ1-1|TRBV6-5
TGTGCCAGCACACTGGGACAGGACAACACTGAAGCTTTCTTT
CASTLGQDNTEAFF
>once|-|TRBJ1-2|TRBV11-2
TGTGCCACCTCCATACAGTATGGCCACACCTTC
CATSIQYGHTF
>-|TRBD2|TRBJ2-1|TRBV2
TGTGCCAGCAGCCGGGCGGGAGGGCAGGTTGGTGAGCAGTTCTTC
CASSRAGGQVGEQFF
>-|-|TRBJ1-2|TRBV9
TGTGCCAGCAGTGAGGGGGTTGTAGCACCCACTAGAGGCTACACCTTC
CASSEGVVAPTRGYTF
>once|TRBD2|TRBJ2-7|TRBV13
TGTGCCAGCAGCTTAGAGGCGGGGGGGCTCGACGAGCAGTACTTC
CASSLEAGGLDEQYF
>-|-|TRBJ1-1|TRBV4-1
TGCGCCAGCAGCCGGGGGGTAGATGCCGGCACTGAAGCTTTCTTT
CASSRGVDAGTEAFF
>-|TRBD1|TRBJ2-7|TRBV29-1
TGCAGCGTCTCCGGGACAGGGAACTACGAGCAGTACTTC
CSVSGTGNYEQYF